This record covers a single T cell receptor (beta chain). Its antigen is not known. Profiled with immunoSEQ multiplex PCR; TCRdb holds only in-frame clones, not every one. The sample lists around 6,000 clones; around three quarters were seen once. The data are from a study of somatic mutations in cytotoxic T cells in rheumatoid arthritis. About the study: The researchers flow-sorted some T-cell populations stained with V beta antibodies and got nearly 100% purity, and these included V beta1+ cells sequenced for TCRB.

Study-wide results and caveats: For patients with rheumatoid arthritis, CD8+ clonality went up with age, while healthy controls showed no such change. Each of about an eighth of the roughly 65 patients had a largest CD8+ clone that made up more than 20% of CD8+ cells.

Trimming removed 5 bases from V and 7 bases from J, with 14 bases in between. This CDR3 contains 14 residues. Per the germline V gene, CDR1 is SGHNT and CDR2 is YENEEA. The source was CD8+ T cells sorted from blood, collected at a follow-up visit. V usage is TRBV11-3 and J usage is TRBJ2-2, with D possibly called TRBD1 or TRBD2 (5 bases each). The TCR sequence derives from a woman aged 70 to 79 with rheumatoid arthritis. DNA for the CDR3: TGTGCCAGCAGCGCACGGGACCCTATCGGGGAGCTGTTTTTT. Its translation is CASSARDPIGELFF.